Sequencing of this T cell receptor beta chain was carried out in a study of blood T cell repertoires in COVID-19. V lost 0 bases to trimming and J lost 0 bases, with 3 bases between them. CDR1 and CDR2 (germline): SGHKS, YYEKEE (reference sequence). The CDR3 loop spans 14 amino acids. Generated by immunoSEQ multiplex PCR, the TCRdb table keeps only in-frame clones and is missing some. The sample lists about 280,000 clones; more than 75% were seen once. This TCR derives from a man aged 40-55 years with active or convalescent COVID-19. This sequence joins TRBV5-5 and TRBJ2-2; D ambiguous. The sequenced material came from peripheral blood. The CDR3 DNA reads TGTGCCAGCAGCTTGGGGCCGAACACCGGGGAGCTGTTTTTT. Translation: CASSLGPNTGELFF.